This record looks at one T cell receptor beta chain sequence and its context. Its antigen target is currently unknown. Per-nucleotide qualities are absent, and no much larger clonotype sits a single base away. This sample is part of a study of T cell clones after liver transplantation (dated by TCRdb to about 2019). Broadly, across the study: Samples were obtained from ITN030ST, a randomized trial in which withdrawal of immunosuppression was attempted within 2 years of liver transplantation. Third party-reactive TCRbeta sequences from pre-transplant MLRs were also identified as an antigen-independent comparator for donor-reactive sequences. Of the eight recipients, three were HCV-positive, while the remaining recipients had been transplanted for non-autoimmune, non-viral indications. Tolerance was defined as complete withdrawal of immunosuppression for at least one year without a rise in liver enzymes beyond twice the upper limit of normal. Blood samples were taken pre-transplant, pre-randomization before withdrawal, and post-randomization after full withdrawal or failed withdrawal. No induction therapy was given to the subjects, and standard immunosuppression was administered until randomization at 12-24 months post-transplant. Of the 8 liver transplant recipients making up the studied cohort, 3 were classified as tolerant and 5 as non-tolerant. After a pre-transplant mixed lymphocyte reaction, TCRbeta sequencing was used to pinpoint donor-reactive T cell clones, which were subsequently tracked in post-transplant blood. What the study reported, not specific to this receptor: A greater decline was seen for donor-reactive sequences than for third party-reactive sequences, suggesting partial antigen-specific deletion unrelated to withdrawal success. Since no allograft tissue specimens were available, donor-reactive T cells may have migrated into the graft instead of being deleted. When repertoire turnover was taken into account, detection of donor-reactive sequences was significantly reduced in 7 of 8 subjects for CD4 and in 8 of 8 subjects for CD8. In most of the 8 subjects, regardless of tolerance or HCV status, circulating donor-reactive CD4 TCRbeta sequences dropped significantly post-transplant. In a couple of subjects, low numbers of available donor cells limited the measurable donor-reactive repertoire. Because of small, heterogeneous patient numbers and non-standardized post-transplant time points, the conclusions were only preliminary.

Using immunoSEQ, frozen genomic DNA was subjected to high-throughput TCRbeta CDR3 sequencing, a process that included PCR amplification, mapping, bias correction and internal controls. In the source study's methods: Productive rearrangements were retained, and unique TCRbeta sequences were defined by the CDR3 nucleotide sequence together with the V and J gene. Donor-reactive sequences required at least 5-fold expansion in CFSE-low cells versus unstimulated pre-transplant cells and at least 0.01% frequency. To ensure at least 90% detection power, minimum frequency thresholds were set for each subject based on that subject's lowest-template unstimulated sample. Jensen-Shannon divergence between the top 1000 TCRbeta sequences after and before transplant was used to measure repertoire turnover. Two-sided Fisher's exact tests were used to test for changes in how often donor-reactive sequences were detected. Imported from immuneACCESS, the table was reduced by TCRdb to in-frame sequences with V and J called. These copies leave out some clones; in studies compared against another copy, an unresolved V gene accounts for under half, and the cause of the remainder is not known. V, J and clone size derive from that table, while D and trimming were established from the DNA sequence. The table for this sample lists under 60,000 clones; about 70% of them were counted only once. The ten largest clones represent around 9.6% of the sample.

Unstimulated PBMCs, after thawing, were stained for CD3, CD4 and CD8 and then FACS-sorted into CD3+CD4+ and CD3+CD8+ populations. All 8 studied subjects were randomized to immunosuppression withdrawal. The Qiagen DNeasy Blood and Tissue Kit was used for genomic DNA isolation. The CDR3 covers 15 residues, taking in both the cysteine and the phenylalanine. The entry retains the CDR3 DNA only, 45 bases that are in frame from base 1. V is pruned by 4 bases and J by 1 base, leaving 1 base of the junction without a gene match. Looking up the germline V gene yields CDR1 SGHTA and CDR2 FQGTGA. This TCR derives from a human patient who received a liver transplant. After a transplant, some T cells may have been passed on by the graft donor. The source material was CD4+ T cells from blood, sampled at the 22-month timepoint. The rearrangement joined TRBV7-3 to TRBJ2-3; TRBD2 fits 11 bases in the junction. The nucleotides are TGTGCCAGCAGCTATAGCGGGGGGGGCACAGATACGCAGTATTTT. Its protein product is CASSYSGGGTDTQYF.